The 16 T cell receptor beta chains reported below all come from one sample, sequenced in a study of early T cells in non-severe SARS-CoV-2 infection (dated by TCRdb to the early 2020s). Library generation was performed with 5' RACE. The instrument was a NextSeq 500. TCRdb reanalyzed the raw reads on its own, using fastp at Q25 for trimming and MiXCR for clone calling, and kept in-frame beta chains. Entries that share a CDR3 protein sequence are merged under the most common genes and DNA. The sample table holds 25,000 to 35,000 distinct CDR3 sequences, of which 4% to 5.5% were seen once. The biggest ten clones account for over 2.5% of the sample. Sequencing used whole blood. The receptors were sampled from an adult who was a healthcare worker with PCR-confirmed SARS-CoV-2 infection or an uninfected control (not recorded which).

This clonotype was seen ten or more times. The genes are TRBV27 and TRBJ2-2; the match to TRBD1 covers 9 bases. This CDR3 comprises 15 residues. Germline CDR1 MNHEY, CDR2 SMNVEV (reference sequence). V lost 6 bases, J lost 5 bases, and 7 bases stayed unmatched. CDR3 protein: CASRVGQGLTGELFF. As DNA, the CDR3 is TGTGCCAGCAGGGTGGGACAGGGTTTAACCGGGGAGCTGTTTTTT.

This clonotype was seen more than once but under ten times. The rearrangement joins TRBV4-2 to TRBJ2-7; 9 nucleotides align to TRBD2. Germline values: CDR1 LGHNA, CDR2 YNFKEQ. CDR3 size: 16 residues. The V segment lost 0 bases and the J segment 2 bases; nucleotides outside the gene matches: 5. The CDR3 DNA reads as TGTGCCAGCAGCCAAGATGGGGCTAGCGGGGCCTACGAGCAGTACTTC. Translation: CASSQDGASGAYEQYF.

The CDR3 region is CASSRDRNTEAFF. In DNA form, the CDR3 reads TGTGCCAGCAGCCGTGACAGGAACACTGAAGCTTTCTTT. V usage is TRBV11-2 and J usage is TRBJ1-1, with D perhaps matching TRBD1 (5 bases). The CDR3 is 13 residues long. Germline CDR1 is SGHAT and CDR2 is FQNNGV. The ends were cut back, 5 bases at V and 1 base at J, with 8 bases in the middle.

In this sample, this clonotype turned up a few times. V and J are TRBV6-1 and TRBJ1-5; possibly TRBD1 for D (5 bases). The V gene's germline CDR1 is MNHNS and CDR2 SASEGT. The CDR3 runs to 16 residues. V lost 5 bases, J lost 0 bases, and 14 bases lay in between. In DNA, the CDR3 is TGTGCCAGCAGTATCCAGGGTTTTCTTAGCAATCAGCCCCAGCATTTT. The encoded protein is CASSIQGFLSNQPQHF.

This clonotype has just a few counts. For the CDR3, the DNA is TGTGCCAGCAGCCCTACCCCCCAGCGGACCTACGAGCAGTACTTC. This codes for CASSPTPQRTYEQYF. The chain recombines TRBV7-6 with TRBJ2-7; D possibly corresponds to TRBD2 (5 bases). Germline-derived CDR1 and CDR2 are SGHVS and FNYEAQ. The V and J ends lost 5 bases and 2 bases respectively, with 16 bases between them. CDR3 size: 15 residues.

The chain employs TRBV19 and TRBJ2-7; 14 bases align to TRBD2. Per the germline V gene, CDR1 is LNHDA and CDR2 is SQIVND (reference sequence). The CDR3 sequence is 18 residues long. The ends lost 3 bases at V and 4 bases at J; junction bases unmatched: 11. The CDR3 coding sequence is TGTGCCAGTAGTATCCAAAGACTAGCGGGAGGGCCGTCGTACGAGCAGTACTTC. It codes for CASSIQRLAGGPSYEQYF.

The rearrangement links TRBV9 to TRBJ2-1; 10 positions match TRBD2. CDR3 length: 15 amino acids. Germline trimming cut 1 base from V and 9 bases from J; bases unmatched to any gene: 7. The germline gives CDR1 SGDLS, CDR2 YYNGEE. CDR3 loop: CASSVSLAGTAEQFF. DNA for the CDR3: TGTGCCAGCAGCGTATCACTAGCGGGGACTGCTGAGCAGTTCTTC.

This chain links TRBV7-2 with TRBJ1-4; D ambiguous. CDR1 is SGHTA and CDR2 is FQGNSA in the germline V gene. This CDR3 is built from 14 residues. The V end lost 4 bases, the J end lost 8 bases, and 14 bases lay between the germline ends. The CDR3 here is CASSSRASSEKLFF. CDR3 DNA: TGTGCCAGCAGCTCGAGGGCAAGTTCGGAAAAACTGTTTTTT.

This clonotype was picked up many times. The V gene is TRBV20-1, the J gene TRBJ2-7, with D perhaps given as TRBD1 or TRBD2 (5 bases each). The CDR3 contains 13 residues. CDR1 DFQATT and CDR2 SNEGSKA come from the germline V gene (reference sequence). The DNA for the CDR3 is TGCAGCGGTAGGGGAGCCCCCTCCTACGAGCAGTACTTC. Encoded protein: CSGRGAPSYEQYF.

This clonotype occurred a few times. The chain links TRBV7-3 to TRBJ2-6; D possibly corresponds to TRBD1 (6 bases). CDR1 is SGHTA and CDR2 is FQGTGA in the germline V gene. The CDR3 spans 15 residues. Trimming removed 4 bases at V and 5 bases at J, with 12 bases between. The CDR3 reads CASSSGTRRANVLTF. As DNA, the CDR3 is TGTGCCAGCAGCTCCGGGACACGGAGGGCCAACGTCCTGACTTTC.

There are many counts of this clonotype. The V gene is TRBV2, the J gene TRBJ1-5; unclear D gene. With 5 bases removed from V and 2 bases from J, the gap between germline ends came to 19 bases. The CDR3 sequence is 17 residues long. Germline V gene sequence: CDR1 SNHLY, CDR2 FYNNEI. CDR3 loop: CASSMGQEGSGNQPQHF. Written as DNA, the CDR3 is TGTGCCAGCAGTATGGGCCAGGAAGGGAGTGGCAATCAGCCCCAGCATTTT.

This clonotype occurred many times. The chain has TRBV3-1 and TRBJ2-3; the D gene is possibly TRBD2 (6 bases). There are 14 residues in the CDR3. Trimming removed 7 bases from V and 0 bases from J, with 11 bases in between. Germline V gene lookup returns CDR1 LGHDT and CDR2 YNNKEL (reference sequence). This CDR3 is CASKAGPSTDTQYF. The CDR3 nucleotides are TGTGCCAGCAAGGCGGGGCCTAGCACAGATACGCAGTATTTT.

This clonotype came up a few times. The V call is TRBV12-2, the J call TRBJ2-3; the DNA was not compared with TRBD1, the D call given in the table. TRBV12-2 is an annotated pseudogene. This CDR3 is 15 amino acids long. The CDR3 DNA is TGTGCAAGTCGCTTAGATGGACAGCACACAGATACGCAGTATTTT. The encoded protein is CASRLDGQHTDTQYF.

In its sample, this clonotype was seen many times. V is TRBV5-5 and J is TRBJ2-5; D is unclear. V was shortened by 2 bases and J by 2 bases, with 7 bases between the two germline ends. CDR3 length equals 13 residues. Looked up from germline, CDR1 is SGHKS and CDR2 is YYEKEE (reference sequence). The CDR3 protein is CASSFRGQETQYF. The CDR3 nucleotides are TGTGCCAGCAGCTTTAGAGGACAAGAGACCCAGTACTTC.

This clonotype was observed a few times. This chain connects TRBV3-1 to TRBJ1-6; 8 bases are a match to TRBD1. The germline V gene encodes CDR1 LGHDT and CDR2 YNNKEL (reference sequence). The CDR3 spans 15 residues. V shed 2 bases and J 7 bases; nucleotides not matched to a gene: 4. The CDR3 nucleotides read TGTGCCAGCAGCCAATGGGGACAGGAGAATTCACCCCTCCACTTT. Amino acids: CASSQWGQENSPLHF.

This clonotype was recorded many times. The chain carries TRBV30 and TRBJ2-3, with D perhaps given as TRBD1 or TRBD2 (6 bases each). Looked up from germline, CDR1 is GTSNPN and CDR2 is SVGIG (reference sequence). The CDR3 sequence is 13 residues long. The V and J ends lost 4 bases and 5 bases respectively, with 13 bases between them. The chain's CDR3 is CAWKPGAGDTQYF. CDR3 sequence (DNA): TGTGCCTGGAAACCGGGGGCGGGAGATACGCAGTATTTT.